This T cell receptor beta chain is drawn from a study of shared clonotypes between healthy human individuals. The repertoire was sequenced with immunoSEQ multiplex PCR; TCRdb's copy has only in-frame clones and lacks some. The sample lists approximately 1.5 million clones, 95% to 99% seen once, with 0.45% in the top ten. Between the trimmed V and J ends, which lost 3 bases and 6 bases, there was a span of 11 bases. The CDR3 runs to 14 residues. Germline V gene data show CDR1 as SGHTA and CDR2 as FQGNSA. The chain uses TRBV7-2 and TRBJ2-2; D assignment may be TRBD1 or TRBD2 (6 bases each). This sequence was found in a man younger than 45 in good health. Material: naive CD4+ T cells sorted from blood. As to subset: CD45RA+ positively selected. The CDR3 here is CASSFRGLAGELFF. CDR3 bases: TGTGCCAGCAGCTTCCGGGGGCTCGCCGGGGAGCTGTTTTTT.